These 5 T cell receptor beta chains originate from one sample sequenced in a study of T cells after somatic rescue of genetic block. TCRdb keeps only in-frame clones here, not all; method: immunoSEQ multiplex PCR. Among approximately 88,000 clones, just under 90% were seen once, and the ten largest hold 1.5% to 2%. Sequenced material: peripheral blood mononuclear cells (PBMCs). The source of these receptors is a woman under 30.

A single count supports this clone. V gene TRBV11-2 combines with J gene TRBJ2-5, with D perhaps matching TRBD1 or TRBD2 (5 bases each). Deletions cut 7 bases from V and 5 bases from J, with 20 bases between. Germline CDR1 and CDR2: SGHAT and FQNNGV. This CDR3 region has 15 residues. For the CDR3, the DNA is TGTGCCAGCACTTCGGAATTTGGGGGACGGGAGACCCAGTACTTC. Translated: CASTSEFGGRETQYF.

The gene calls are TRBV2 and TRBJ1-2; D is undetermined. V lost 9 bases and J lost 0, with 14 bases in between. Germline loops: CDR1 SNHLY, CDR2 FYNNEI. The CDR3 covers 14 residues. The CDR3 nucleotides read TGTGCCAGGACGATACAGTCCCCTAACTATGGCTACACCTTC. This sequence encodes CARTIQSPNYGYTF.

The chain employs TRBV28 and TRBJ1-2, with 7 bases that match TRBD1. The germline V gene encodes CDR1 MDHEN and CDR2 SYDVKM. This CDR3 is 14 amino acids long. V shed 5 bases, J shed 7 bases, and the junction held 10 bases outside the gene matches. The CDR3 bases are TGTGCCAGCAGTCGCACAGGGGACGGGCTTGGCTACACCTTC. It translates to CASSRTGDGLGYTF.

The chain couples TRBV5-1 to TRBJ2-1, with 15 positions matching TRBD2. This CDR3 has 18 residues. Germline loops: CDR1 SGHRS, CDR2 YFSETQ. The V segment lost 4 bases and the J segment 7 bases; nucleotides outside the gene matches: 12. CDR3 sequence: CASSRGLAGGGFRNEQFF. Written as DNA, the CDR3 is TGCGCCAGCAGCCGGGGACTAGCGGGAGGAGGTTTTAGGAATGAGCAGTTCTTC.

The chain carries TRBV27 and TRBJ2-5; D remains unclear. This CDR3 has 15 amino acids. Per germline, CDR1 MNHEY and CDR2 SMNVEV (reference sequence). Trimming stripped 4 bases from V and 1 base from J, with 13 bases between. This chain's CDR3 is CASSSRARPQETQYF. CDR3 nucleotides: TGTGCCAGCAGTTCTAGAGCGAGACCCCAAGAGACCCAGTACTTC.